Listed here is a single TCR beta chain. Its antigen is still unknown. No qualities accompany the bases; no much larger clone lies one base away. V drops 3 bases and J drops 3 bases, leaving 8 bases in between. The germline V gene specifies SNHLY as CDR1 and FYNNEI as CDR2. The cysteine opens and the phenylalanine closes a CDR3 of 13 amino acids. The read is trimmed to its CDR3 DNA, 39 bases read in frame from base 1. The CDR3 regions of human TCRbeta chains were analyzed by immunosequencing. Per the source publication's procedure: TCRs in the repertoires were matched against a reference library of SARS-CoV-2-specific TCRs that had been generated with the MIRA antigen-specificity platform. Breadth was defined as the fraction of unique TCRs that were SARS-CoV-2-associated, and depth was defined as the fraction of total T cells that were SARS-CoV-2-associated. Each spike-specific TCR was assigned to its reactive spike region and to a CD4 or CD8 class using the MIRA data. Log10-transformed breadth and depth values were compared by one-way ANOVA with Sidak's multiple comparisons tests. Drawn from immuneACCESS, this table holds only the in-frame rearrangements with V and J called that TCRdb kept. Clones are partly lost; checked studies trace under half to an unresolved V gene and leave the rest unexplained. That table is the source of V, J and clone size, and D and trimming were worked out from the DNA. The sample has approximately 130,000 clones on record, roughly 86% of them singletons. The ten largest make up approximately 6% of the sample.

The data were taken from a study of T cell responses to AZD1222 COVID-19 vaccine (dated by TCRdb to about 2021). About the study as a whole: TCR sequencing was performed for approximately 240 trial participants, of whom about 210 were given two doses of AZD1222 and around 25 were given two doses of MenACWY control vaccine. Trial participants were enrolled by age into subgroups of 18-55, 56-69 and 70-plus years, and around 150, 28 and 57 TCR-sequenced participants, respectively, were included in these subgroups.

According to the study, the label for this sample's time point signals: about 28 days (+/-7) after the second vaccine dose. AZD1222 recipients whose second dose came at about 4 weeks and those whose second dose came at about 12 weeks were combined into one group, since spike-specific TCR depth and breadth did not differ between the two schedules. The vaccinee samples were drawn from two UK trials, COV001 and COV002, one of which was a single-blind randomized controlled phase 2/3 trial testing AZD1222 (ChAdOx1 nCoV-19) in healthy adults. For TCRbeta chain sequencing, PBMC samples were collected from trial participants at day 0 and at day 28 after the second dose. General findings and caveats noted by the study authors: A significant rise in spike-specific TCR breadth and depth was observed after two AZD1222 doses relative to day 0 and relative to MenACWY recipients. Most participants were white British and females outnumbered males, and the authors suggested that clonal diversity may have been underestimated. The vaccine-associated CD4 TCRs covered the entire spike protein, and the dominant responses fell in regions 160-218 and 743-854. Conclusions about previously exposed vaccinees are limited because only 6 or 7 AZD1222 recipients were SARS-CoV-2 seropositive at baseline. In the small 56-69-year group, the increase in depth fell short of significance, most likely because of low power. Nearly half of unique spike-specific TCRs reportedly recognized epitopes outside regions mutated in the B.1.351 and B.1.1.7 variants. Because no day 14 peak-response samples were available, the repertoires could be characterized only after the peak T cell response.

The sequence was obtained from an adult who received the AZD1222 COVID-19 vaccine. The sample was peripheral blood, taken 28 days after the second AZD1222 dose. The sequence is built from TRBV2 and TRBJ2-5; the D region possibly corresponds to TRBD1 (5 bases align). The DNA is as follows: TGTGCCAGCAGTGACAGGGATAAAGAGACCCAGTACTTC. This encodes CASSDRDKETQYF.